This is a list of T cell receptor beta chains from one sample in a study of blood T cell repertoires in COVID-19. Data came from immunoSEQ multiplex PCR; TCRdb stores just in-frame clones and leaves some out. In the table there are fewer than 110,000 clones, around 88% of which are singletons. The sample consisted of peripheral blood. Receptor source: a human donor in a cohort sampled during active COVID-19. CDR3s include the opening cysteine and the closing phenylalanine or tryptophan. D genes are given only for firm matches. Part of the rows lack a size; the others show once, few, many or a class for expanded clones.

TRBJ2-7 NA NA TRBV5-1 CASSLVSGAPIEQYF TGCGCCAGCAGCTTGGTTTCAGGGGCTCCTATTGAGCAGTACTTC
TRBJ1-6 NA NA TRBV28 CASSRSRPPRYIGVSPLHF TGTGCCAGCAGCAGATCAAGGCCCCCCCGTTATATAGGGGTTTCACCCCTCCACTTT
TRBJ2-7 NA once TRBV4-1 CASSHIASSYEQYF TGCGCCAGCAGCCATATCGCTAGCTCCTACGAGCAGTACTTC
TRBJ1-5 TRBD1 NA TRBV27 CASKPKTGTGTQPQHF TGTGCCAGCAAACCGAAAACCGGGACAGGGACTCAGCCCCAGCATTTT
TRBJ1-1 TRBD1 once TRBV30 CAWQTGTSLNTEAFF TGTGCCTGGCAGACAGGGACCAGCTTGAACACTGAAGCTTTCTTT
TRBJ1-6 NA NA TRBV15 CATSRDRPSQGSPLHF TGTGCCACCAGCAGAGATCGACCTTCTCAGGGGTCACCCCTCCACTTT
TRBJ1-3 NA NA TRBV19 CASSIVEDYRTIYF TGTGCCAGTAGTATAGTAGAGGACTACCGCACCATATATTTT
TRBJ1-5 TRBD1 NA TRBV6-5 CASKGQGDQPQHF TGTGCCAGCAAGGGACAGGGGGATCAGCCCCAGCATTTT
TRBJ2-2 NA NA TRBV30 CAWTTVRGGELFF TGTGCCTGGACAACTGTTCGGGGCGGGGAGCTGTTTTTT
TRBJ2-5 NA NA TRBV25-1 CASSEPGLLKRPQYF TGTGCCAGCAGTGAACCGGGACTTCTCAAGAGACCCCAGTACTTC
TRBJ1-2 NA NA TRBV28 CASSLGGAFNGYTF TGTGCCAGCAGTTTGGGGGGGGCGTTTAATGGCTACACCTTC
TRBJ2-5 NA NA TRBV5-4 CASRPGTVKETQYF TGTGCCAGCAGGCCCGGGACTGTCAAAGAGACCCAGTACTTC
TRBJ2-1 TRBD1 NA TRBV18 CASSSGTGGQRNEQFF TGTGCCAGCTCATCCGGGACAGGGGGCCAGCGGAATGAGCAGTTCTTC
TRBJ1-2 NA NA TRBV6-1 CASSEDRTYGYTF TGTGCCAGCAGTGAGGACAGAACCTATGGCTACACCTTC
TRBJ2-7 TRBD2 NA TRBV4-1 CASSHVSGVGSYEQYF TGCGCCAGCAGCCATGTTAGCGGGGTGGGCTCCTACGAGCAGTACTTC
TRBJ2-1 TRBD2 NA TRBV6-1 CASSEPGLAGVTSYNEQFF TGTGCCAGCAGTGAACCGGGACTAGCGGGAGTGACATCCTACAATGAGCAGTTCTTC
TRBJ2-1 TRBD2 NA TRBV28 CASSPGLAGNNEQFF TGTGCCAGCAGTCCCGGACTAGCGGGTAACAATGAGCAGTTCTTC
TRBJ2-7 TRBD1 NA TRBV5-5 CASSPRDRVSYEQYF TGTGCCAGCAGCCCCCGGGACAGGGTCTCCTACGAGCAGTACTTC
TRBJ1-1 NA NA TRBV7-2 CASSLRSSSGTEAFF TGTGCCAGCAGCTTACGTTCAAGTTCGGGGACTGAAGCTTTCTTT
TRBJ2-5 NA NA TRBV18 CASSPSTGGGGETQYF TGTGCCAGCTCACCTTCGACAGGAGGGGGGGGAGAGACCCAGTACTTC
TRBJ1-5 NA medium-sized TRBV19 CASSRGPNQPQHF TGTGCCAGTAGCAGGGGCCCCAATCAGCCCCAGCATTTT
TRBJ1-2 NA once TRBV6-6 CASSYSGQPYNYGYTF TGTGCCAGCAGTTACTCGGGGCAGCCCTATAACTATGGCTACACCTTC
TRBJ2-7 NA NA TRBV7-8 CASSFNYEQYF TGTGCCAGCAGCTTCAACTACGAGCAGTACTTC
TRBJ2-7 NA NA TRBV5-1 CASSLAGSGYEQYF TGCGCCAGCAGCTTGGCAGGTTCGGGGTACGAGCAGTACTTC
TRBJ1-5 NA NA TRBV30 CAWTRTVDQPQHF TGTGCCTGGACGAGGACAGTAGATCAGCCCCAGCATTTT
TRBJ2-7 TRBD1 once TRBV11-3 CASSRGQGSSYEQYF TGTGCCAGCAGCCGAGGACAGGGAAGCTCCTACGAGCAGTACTTC
TRBJ1-5 NA NA TRBV6-2/TRBV6-3 CASSLVGLYNQPQHF TGTGCCAGCAGCCTAGTGGGGCTATATAATCAGCCCCAGCATTTT
TRBJ2-5 NA NA TRBV7-2 CASSLGFSQETQYF TGTGCCAGCAGCTTAGGTTTCAGTCAAGAGACCCAGTACTTC
TRBJ1-6 TRBD1 NA TRBV7-9 CASSTTRDREDNSPLHF TGTGCCAGCAGCACTACAAGGGACAGGGAGGATAATTCACCCCTCCACTTT
TRBJ1-1 TRBD1 NA TRBV4-1 CASSPGQGPRPNTEAFF TGCGCCAGCAGCCCGGGACAGGGGCCGAGGCCGAACACTGAAGCTTTCTTT
TRBJ2-3 NA NA TRBV19 CASSPQLGHRGDTQYF TGTGCCAGTAGTCCCCAATTAGGACATAGAGGAGATACGCAGTATTTT
TRBJ2-2 TRBD2 NA TRBV7-2 CAELAGATGELFF TGTGCCGAACTAGCGGGAGCCACCGGGGAGCTGTTTTTT
TRBJ1-1 NA NA TRBV5-4 CASSLVGEGTEAFF TGTGCCAGCAGCTTGGTAGGGGAGGGCACTGAAGCTTTCTTT
TRBJ2-3 TRBD2 NA TRBV2 CATPPWRGGLDTQYF TGTGCCACCCCCCCCTGGCGGGGGGGCCTAGATACGCAGTATTTT
TRBJ2-3 TRBD2 NA TRBV6-5 CASSTGTSGTDTQYF TGTGCCAGCAGCACCGGGACTAGCGGCACAGATACGCAGTATTTT
TRBJ2-5 NA NA TRBV6-2/TRBV6-3 CASSSTREETQYF TGTGCCAGCAGTTCGACTAGAGAAGAGACCCAGTACTTC
TRBJ2-2 NA NA TRBV6-1 CASSVTLVASNTGELFF TGTGCCAGCAGTGTAACCTTAGTAGCGTCGAACACCGGGGAGCTGTTTTTT
TRBJ2-7 NA NA TRBV20-1 CSARREWEQYF TGCAGTGCTAGACGGGAGTGGGAGCAGTACTTC
TRBJ2-1 TRBD2 NA TRBV19 CASSIVASGYNEQFF TGTGCCAGTAGTATAGTGGCTAGCGGCTACAATGAGCAGTTCTTC
TRBJ2-1 TRBD2 NA TRBV7-9 CASSLGREVF TGTGCCAGCAGCTTGGGCCGGGAGGTCTTC
TRBJ2-2 TRBD1 NA TRBV4-1 CASSLRAGGDTGELFF TGCGCCAGCAGCCTCCGAGCAGGGGGCGACACCGGGGAGCTGTTTTTT
TRBJ2-1 NA NA TRBV7-9 CASSLSLAVYNEQFF TGTGCCAGCAGCTTATCTCTGGCAGTTTACAATGAGCAGTTCTTC
TRBJ1-2 NA NA TRBV7-3 CASSPDGNYGYTF TGTGCCAGCAGCCCTGACGGGAACTATGGCTACACCTTC
TRBJ1-1 NA NA TRBV4-2 CASSQESRAEAFF TGTGCCAGCAGCCAAGAGTCGCGAGCTGAAGCTTTCTTT
TRBJ1-2 NA NA TRBV9 CASSGEYVGYTF TGTGCCAGCAGCGGGGAGTACGTTGGCTACACCTTC